These 27 T cell receptor beta chains came from one sample sequenced in a study of T cells in Graves' hyperthyroidism and ophthalmopathy. RNA transcripts yielded amplified TCR beta CDR3 regions. HTBI primers were the set used in a first-round RT-PCR of the TCR CDR3. One entry per CDR3 protein, called by TCRdb with MiXCR from the multiplex PCR reads. The sample holds a few hundred thousand distinct CDR3 sequences; under 60% are singletons and the top ten take around 20%. Material for sequencing was peripheral blood or thyroid tissue (not recorded which). These receptors were obtained from an adult woman with Graves' disease, either hyperthyroidism or ophthalmopathy (not recorded which).

This clonotype was detected many times. The V gene is TRBV28, the J gene TRBJ2-7; 7 bases align to TRBD1. The CDR3 is made up of 12 amino acids. V was clipped by 8 bases and J by 2 bases; unmatched bases: 3. Germline lookup yields CDR1 MDHEN and CDR2 SYDVKM. The CDR3 region is CASAQGAYEQYF. DNA for the CDR3: TGTGCCAGCGCCCAGGGGGCCTACGAGCAGTACTTC.

This clonotype was seen ten or more times. This chain joins TRBV3-1 and TRBJ1-2, with D uncertain. The CDR3 spans 13 residues. The germline V gene encodes CDR1 LGHDT and CDR2 YNNKEL (reference sequence). V lost 0 bases and J 3 bases, leaving 5 bases between the germline ends. This CDR3 reads CASSQDYYYGYTF. The CDR3 bases are TGTGCCAGCAGCCAAGATTACTACTATGGCTACACCTTC. Full variable domain (rest looked up from reference TRBV3-1 and TRBJ1-2): DTAVSQTPKYLVTQMGNDKSIKCEQNLGHDTMYWYKQDSKKFLKIMFSYNNKELIINETVPNRFSPKSPDKAHLNLHINSLELGDSAVYFCASSQDYYYGYTFGSGTRLTVV.

This clonotype has only a few counts. V gene TRBV28 combines with J gene TRBJ1-2, with D possibly being TRBD1 (5 bases). V gave up 9 bases and J gave up 5 bases, with 13 bases separating them. The CDR3 sequence is 12 residues long. The germline gives CDR1 MDHEN, CDR2 SYDVKM. CDR3 residues: CASAGLDYGYTF. In DNA form, the CDR3 reads TGTGCCAGTGCGGGACTCGATTATGGCTACACCTTC.

This clonotype was recorded many times. V gene TRBV7-8 combines with J gene TRBJ1-5, with 7 bases identical to TRBD1. Germline assignment: CDR1 SGHVS and CDR2 FQNEAQ. CDR3 size: 18 residues. V was clipped by 5 bases and J by 3 bases; unmatched bases: 16. CDR3 region: CASSGKRGHRPLNQPQHF. In nucleotides, the CDR3 is TGTGCCAGCAGCGGCAAGAGGGGGCACCGACCACTCAATCAGCCCCAGCATTTT.

In this sample, this clonotype turned up many times. The CDR3 protein is CASSFGQGGYGYTF. For the CDR3, the DNA is TGTGCCAGCAGCTTCGGACAGGGAGGCTATGGCTACACCTTC. The chain is built from TRBV5-6 and TRBJ1-2; 8 bases match TRBD1. V was pared by 2 bases and J by 4 bases, with 4 bases of the junction left unmatched. The CDR3 is 14 amino acids. Germline V gene lookup returns CDR1 SGHDT and CDR2 YYEEEE. Full variable domain (remainder filled in from reference TRBV5-6 and TRBJ1-2): DAGVTQSPTHLIKTRGQQVTLRCSPKSGHDTVSWYQQALGQGPQFIFQYYEEEERQRGNFPDRFSGHQFPNYSSELNVNALLLGDSALYLCASSFGQGGYGYTFGSGTRLTVV.

The CDR3 loop reads CSVQGGGANVLTF. CDR3 DNA: TGCAGTGTGCAAGGGGGCGGGGCCAACGTCCTGACTTTC. The chain carries TRBV20-1 and TRBJ2-6, with 7 positions matching TRBD1. Germline trimming cut 7 bases from V and 4 bases from J; bases unmatched to any gene: 4. The CDR3 runs to 13 residues. Per germline, CDR1 DFQATT and CDR2 SNEGSKA (reference sequence).

Comments on this clonotype: A much larger clone differs from this one at a single base, so this may be a read error. V is TRBV28 and J is TRBJ2-5; a possible D gene is TRBD2 (6 bases). The CDR3 totals 13 residues. CDR1 and CDR2 (germline): MDHEN, SYDVKM. The CDR3 region has the DNA TGTGCCAGCGCCCGGACTATACAAGAGACCCAGTCCTTC. Protein product: CASARTIQETQSF. The full variable domain, rest sourced from reference TRBV28 and TRBJ2-5, is DVKVTQSSRYLVKRTGEKVFLECVQDMDHENMFWYRQDPGLGLRLIYFSYDVKMKEKGDIPEGYSVSREKKERFSLILESASTNQTSMYLCASARTIQETQSFGPGTRLLVL.

This clonotype was seen repeatedly, ten times or more. The chain is built from TRBV25-1 and TRBJ1-5, with a tentative D call TRBD1 (5 bases). The germline gives CDR1 MGHDK, CDR2 SYGVNS. Trimming left V 6 bases short and J 6 bases short, with 18 bases between. This CDR3 has 15 amino acids. The CDR3, as DNA: TGTGCCAGCAGCGGAGACAGCGAAGTGGGTCAGCCCCAGCATTTT. It yields the protein CASSGDSEVGQPQHF. The full variable domain, its missing parts supplied by reference TRBV25-1 and TRBJ1-5, is EADIYQTPRYLVIGTGKKITLECSQTMGHDKMYWYQQDPGMELHLIHYSYGVNSTEKGDLSSESTVSRIRTEHFPLTLESARPSHTSQYLCASSGDSEVGQPQHFGDGTRLSIL.

This clonotype was detected only a few times. J is TRBJ2-1 and V is TRBV2; no definite D call. Trimming stripped 3 bases from V and 9 bases from J, with 6 bases between. CDR1 and CDR2 from the germline V gene are SNHLY and FYNNEI. CDR3 length equals 11 residues. The CDR3 DNA reads as TGTGCCAGCAGTGACGTGGGTGAGCAGTTCTTC. It specifies CASSDVGEQFF.

Many counts were recorded for this clonotype. This chain uses TRBV2 with TRBJ2-7, with 10 bases lining up with TRBD2. The CDR3 has 14 amino acids. The J segment lost 5 bases and the V segment lost 6 bases, leaving 7 bases of the junction unmatched. Germline CDR1 and CDR2: SNHLY and FYNNEI. In nucleotides, the CDR3 is TGTGCCAGCAGATTAACTAGCGGGGCCCACGAGCAGTACTTC. Protein: CASRLTSGAHEQYF.

This clonotype was detected many times. This sequence joins TRBV5-5 and TRBJ1-1; D perhaps matches TRBD1 (5 bases). Germline CDR1 reads SGHKS; CDR2 reads YYEKEE (reference sequence). The CDR3 runs to 15 residues. V was cut by 1 base and J by 0 bases, with 10 bases left in between. The CDR3 protein is CASSLSVGLNTEAFF. CDR3 coding DNA: TGTGCCAGCAGCTTGTCGGTGGGACTGAACACTGAAGCTTTCTTT.

The table lists this clonotype with many counts. The rearrangement uses TRBV9 and TRBJ2-5; 7 bases match TRBD1. Germline CDR1 reads SGDLS; CDR2 reads YYNGEE. This CDR3 has 15 amino acids. Trimming cost V 2 bases and J 3 bases; bases outside gene matches: 7. In nucleotides, the CDR3 is TGTGCCAGCAGCGTGCAGGGGGTGTTTAAAGAGACCCAGTACTTC. Its translation: CASSVQGVFKETQYF.

Many counts were recorded for this clonotype. The V and J genes are TRBV12-5 and TRBJ1-5, with D possibly matching TRBD1 (6 bases). CDR1 is LGHNT, CDR2 FRNRAP, per germline. Between the trimmed V and J ends, which lost 5 bases and 6 bases, there was a span of 8 bases. The CDR3 is 12 amino acids. In DNA, the CDR3 is TGTGCTAGTGGTCAGGGGCGTCAGCCCCAGCATTTT. It codes for CASGQGRQPQHF.

The chain links TRBV2 to TRBJ1-2; D might be TRBD1 (5 bases). The germline gives CDR1 SNHLY, CDR2 FYNNEI. Trimming shortened V by 6 bases and J by 3 bases, and 20 bases separated the two germline ends. CDR3 size: 16 residues. CDR3 sequence reads: CASSEGLAGQDYGYTF. CDR3 DNA sequence: TGTGCCAGCAGCGAGGGACTAGCGGGGCAGGACTATGGCTACACCTTC.

This clonotype was counted only a few times. The CDR3 region has the DNA TGTGCCTGGATTATGGGACTTCAGATCGCTTTCTTT. Amino acids: CAWIMGLQIAFF. The J gene is TRBJ1-1, the V gene TRBV30; D is possibly TRBD1 (5 bases). The CDR3 has 12 residues. The V gene lost 4 bases and the J gene lost 11 bases, with 17 bases spanning the gap. Germline V CDR1 and CDR2: GTSNPN, SVGIG (reference sequence).

Only a few counts were recorded for this clonotype. The CDR3 spells CASSLLGGTDTQYF. In nucleotides, the CDR3 is TGTGCCAGCAGCTTATTGGGGGGCACAGATACGCAGTATTTT. V is TRBV7-3 and J is TRBJ2-3, with D perhaps matching TRBD1 or TRBD2 (5 bases each). V was shortened by 2 bases and J by 1 base, with 7 bases between the two germline ends. From germline, CDR1 is SGHTA and CDR2 FQGTGA. The CDR3 runs to 14 residues.

V usage is TRBV5-1 and J usage is TRBJ2-3; D might be TRBD1 or TRBD2, each matching 6 bases. Germline V lookup: CDR1 SGHRS, CDR2 YFSETQ. CDR3 length equals 16 residues. Trimming took off 7 bases at V and 1 base at J, with 19 bases between the two ends. Here the CDR3 DNA reads TGCGCCAGCGGAAAGGGGGACTTATTCGGCACAGATACGCAGTATTTT. Its protein product is CASGKGDLFGTDTQYF.

Concerning this clonotype: The conserved phenylalanine or tryptophan normally closing the CDR3 is absent here, so this likely arose from a read error. The chain employs TRBV5-1 and TRBJ1-1, with D uncertain. Trimming left V 0 bases short and J 2 bases short, with 11 bases between. The CDR3 totals 15 residues. Germline V gene sequence: CDR1 SGHRS, CDR2 YFSETQ. In nucleotides, the CDR3 is TGCGCCAGCAGCTTGGAAGGTTCGGCCAACACTGAAGCTTTCCTT. It specifies CASSLEGSANTEAFL.

This clonotype has ten or more counts. The chain couples TRBV19 to TRBJ2-7; no clear D gene. The CDR3 contains 13 residues. V lost 3 bases and J 1 base, leaving 7 bases between the germline ends. Germline V gives CDR1 LNHDA, CDR2 SQIVND (reference sequence). CDR3 nucleotide sequence: TGTGCCAGTAGTATGGCTTCGTCCTACGAGCAGTACTTC. It encodes CASSMASSYEQYF.

This rearrangement joins TRBV18 to TRBJ2-7; 10 bases are shared with TRBD1. Germline V gene sequence: CDR1 KGHSH, CDR2 LQKENI. V was pared by 3 bases and J by 6 bases, with 8 bases of the junction left unmatched. The CDR3 length is 15 residues. As DNA, the CDR3 is TGTGCCAGCTCACCTCCCGGGACAGGGGTTCTCGAGCAGTACTTC. This gives the protein CASSPPGTGVLEQYF.

Ten or more counts support this clonotype. The CDR3 region is CASSQDRQVGKSGANVLTF. For the CDR3, the DNA is TGCGCCAGCAGCCAAGATCGCCAGGTGGGAAAATCTGGGGCCAACGTCCTGACTTTC. The chain couples TRBV4-1 to TRBJ2-6; D is unclear. CDR3 length: 19 amino acids. V gave up 0 bases and J gave up 1 base, with 16 bases separating them. From germline, CDR1 is MGHRA and CDR2 YSYEKL.

This chain links TRBV10-3 with TRBJ1-3; 8 bases line up with TRBD1. The V and J ends lost 2 bases and 2 bases, in that order; junction bases with no gene match: 5. Germline V CDR1 and CDR2: ENHRY, SYGVKD. The length of the CDR3 is 16 residues. CDR3 nucleotides: TGTGCCATCAGTGAGACACTACAGGGGGCTGGAAACACCATATATTTT. This gives the protein CAISETLQGAGNTIYF.

A word on this clonotype: This may be a read error, as it is one base from a much larger clone. Because it lacks the conserved phenylalanine or tryptophan at the end, this CDR3 is likely a read error. The chain joins TRBV11-2 to TRBJ1-2; possible D gene TRBD1, 6 bases. Germline V CDR1 and CDR2: SGHAT, FQNNGV. Trimming took 5 bases from V and 0 from J, leaving 13 bases between them. CDR3 size: 15 residues. CDR3 bases: TGTGCCAGCAGCACAGGGAGGGGAGCTAACTATGGCTACACCCTC. It specifies CASSTGRGANYGYTL.

V gene TRBV7-8 combines with J gene TRBJ2-3; D not certain. Germline V CDR1 and CDR2: SGHVS, FQNEAQ. This CDR3 is built from 11 residues. V was trimmed by 8 bases and J by 4 bases, leaving 7 bases between them. The CDR3 region is CASFRSDTQYF. The CDR3 nucleotides read TGTGCCAGCTTCCGATCAGATACGCAGTATTTT.

This clonotype was observed a handful of times. The rearrangement uses TRBV5-1 and TRBJ2-5, with TRBD2 matching over 11 bases. CDR1 SGHRS and CDR2 YFSETQ come from the germline V gene. The CDR3 spans 14 residues. V dropped 0 bases and J dropped 7; count of bases not matched to a gene: 2. CDR3 sequence reads: CASSLDLAGGTQYF. The CDR3 coding sequence is TGCGCCAGCAGCTTGGACCTAGCGGGAGGGACCCAGTACTTC.

The rearrangement links TRBV5-1 to TRBJ2-7, with 7 positions matching TRBD2. Losses at the gene ends were 4 bases for V and 5 bases for J; bases not matched to a gene: 9. CDR3 length equals 14 residues. CDR1 and CDR2 from the germline V gene are SGHRS and YFSETQ. The CDR3 DNA follows: TGCGCCAGCAGCACGACGGGGGGAGGGGACGAGCAGTACTTC. Its translation: CASSTTGGGDEQYF.

The chain's CDR3 is CASNPQGAGNTIYF. CDR3 nucleotides: TGTGCCAGCAATCCCCAAGGGGCTGGAAACACCATATATTTT. The chain has TRBV2 and TRBJ1-3, with a weak D call TRBD1 (5 bases). The ends were cut back, 7 bases at V and 2 bases at J, with 12 bases in the middle. The CDR3 totals 14 residues. In germline, CDR1 is SNHLY, CDR2 FYNNEI.